Here is one T cell receptor (beta chain) with its context. Its antigen remains unknown. The V segment lost 5 bases and the J segment 6 bases; nucleotides outside the gene matches: 3. The germline V gene encodes CDR1 SGHAT and CDR2 FQNNGV. The CDR3 is made up of 13 amino acids. The data are from a study of cytomegalovirus exposure and HLA in healthy donors. Study-wide points: With later analysis, a missense DCLRE1C variant became linked to TCR beta V- and J-gene trimming. Reportedly, cytomegalovirus status was diagnosed with high sensitivity and specificity.

The study ran its PCR with 60 Vbeta and 13 Jbeta primers. Generated by immunoSEQ multiplex PCR, the TCRdb table keeps only in-frame clones and is missing some. The sample shows 85,000 to 100,000 clones, around 74% of them seen only once. The clonotype comes from a man aged 35-49 years in good health and CMV-seropositive. This chain links TRBV11-2 with TRBJ1-1, with 10 bases fitting TRBD1. Sample: PBMCs. The CDR3 region is CASSLGTGAEAFF. The CDR3 DNA sequence: TGTGCCAGCAGCCTCGGGACAGGGGCTGAAGCTTTCTTT.